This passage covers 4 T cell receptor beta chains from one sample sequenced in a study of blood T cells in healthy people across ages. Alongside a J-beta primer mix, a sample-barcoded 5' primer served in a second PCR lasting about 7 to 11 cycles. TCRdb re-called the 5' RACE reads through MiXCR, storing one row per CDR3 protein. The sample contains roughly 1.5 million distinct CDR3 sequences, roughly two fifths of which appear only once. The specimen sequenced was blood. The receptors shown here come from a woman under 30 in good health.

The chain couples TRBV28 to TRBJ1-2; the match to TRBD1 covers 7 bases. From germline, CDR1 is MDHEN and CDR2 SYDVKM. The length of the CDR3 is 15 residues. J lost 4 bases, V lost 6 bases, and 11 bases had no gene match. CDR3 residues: CASSLPTGVGYGYTF. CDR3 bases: TGTGCCAGCAGCCTACCAACAGGGGTGGGCTATGGCTACACCTTC.

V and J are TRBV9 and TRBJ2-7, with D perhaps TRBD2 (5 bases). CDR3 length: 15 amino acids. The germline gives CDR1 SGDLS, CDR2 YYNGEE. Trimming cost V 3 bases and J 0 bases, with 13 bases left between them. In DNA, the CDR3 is TGTGCCAGCAGCGAGGCGGGTAGCGCCTCCTACGAGCAGTACTTC. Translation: CASSEAGSASYEQYF.

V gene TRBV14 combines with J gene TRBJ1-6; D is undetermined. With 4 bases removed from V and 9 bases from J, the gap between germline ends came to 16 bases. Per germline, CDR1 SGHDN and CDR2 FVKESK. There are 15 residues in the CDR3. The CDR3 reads CASSLSLGRISPLHF. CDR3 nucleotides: TGTGCCAGCAGCCTCTCTCTCGGCAGGATTTCACCCCTCCACTTT.

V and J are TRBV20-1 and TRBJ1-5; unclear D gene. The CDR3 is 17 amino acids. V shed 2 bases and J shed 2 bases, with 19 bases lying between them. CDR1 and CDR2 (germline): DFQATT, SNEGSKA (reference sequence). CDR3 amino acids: CSARSRGGINRNQPQHF. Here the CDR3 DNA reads TGCAGTGCTAGATCCCGGGGAGGGATTAACCGCAATCAGCCCCAGCATTTT.